Listed below are T cell receptor beta chains from one sample, sequenced in a study of siplizumab effects on memory and regulatory T cells. Assay: immunoSEQ multiplex PCR; the TCRdb copy retains only in-frame clones and omits some. The data contain about 100,000 clones, 80% to 95% of them singletons. The specimen sequenced was non-Treg CD4+ T cells sorted from blood. The receptors here all came from a human donor in good health. CDR3s include the opening cysteine and the closing phenylalanine or tryptophan. D genes are given only for firm matches. Where a row states a size, it is once, few, many or the class of an expanded clone; other rows omit it.

CDR3: CASSTARGPRNSGSLAQFF; DNA: TGTGCCAGCAGTACCGCGAGGGGGCCTAGGAACTCAGGGAGCCTTGCGCAGTTCTTC; V: TRBV27; J: TRBJ2-1; D: TRBD1; size: -
CDR3: CASKETGAYEQYF; DNA: TGTGCCAGCAAGGAGACAGGGGCCTACGAGCAGTACTTC; V: TRBV6-5; J: TRBJ2-7; D: TRBD1; size: -
CDR3: CAWSRASYEQYF; DNA: TGTGCCTGGAGCAGGGCCTCCTACGAGCAGTACTTC; V: TRBV30; J: TRBJ2-7; D: -; size: few
CDR3: CASSEIYRAGEKLFF; DNA: TGTGCCAGCAGTGAAATTTACAGGGCTGGTGAAAAACTGTTTTTT; V: TRBV6-1; J: TRBJ1-4; D: -; size: -
CDR3: CASSLNRGRGNTIYF; DNA: TGTGCCAGCAGTTTAAACAGGGGGCGCGGAAACACCATATATTTT; V: TRBV6-5; J: TRBJ1-3; D: TRBD1; size: -
CDR3: CASSYGQFYEQFF; DNA: TGCGCCAGCAGCTACGGACAGTTCTATGAGCAGTTCTTC; V: TRBV5-1; J: TRBJ2-1; D: -; size: -
CDR3: CASSRFGQENTEAFF; DNA: TGTGCCAGCAGCCGATTTGGACAGGAGAACACTGAAGCTTTCTTT; V: TRBV6-6; J: TRBJ1-1; D: TRBD1; size: once
CDR3: CASSQDHKGGGQPQHF; DNA: TGTGCCAGCAGCCAAGATCATAAGGGAGGAGGTCAGCCCCAGCATTTT; V: TRBV4-2; J: TRBJ1-5; D: -; size: -
CDR3: CASSRSTGSYGYTF; DNA: TGTGCCAGCAGCCGCTCGACAGGCTCTTATGGCTACACCTTC; V: TRBV25-1; J: TRBJ1-2; D: -; size: -
CDR3: CASSEGGAKTEAFF; DNA: TGTGCCAGCAGTGAGGGTGGGGCGAAGACTGAAGCTTTCTTT; V: TRBV25-1; J: TRBJ1-1; D: -; size: few
CDR3: CASSWSGGNLEEQYF; DNA: TGTGCCAGTAGTTGGTCAGGGGGCAACCTAGAGGAGCAGTACTTC; V: TRBV19; J: TRBJ2-7; D: TRBD1; size: -
CDR3: CARGTSGSGSGELFF; DNA: TGTGCCAGAGGGACTAGCGGGAGTGGGTCCGGGGAGCTGTTTTTT; V: TRBV2; J: TRBJ2-2; D: TRBD2; size: -
CDR3: CASSRTSGRDNEQFF; DNA: TGTGCCAGTAGTCGGACTAGCGGGAGGGACAATGAGCAGTTCTTC; V: TRBV19; J: TRBJ2-1; D: TRBD2; size: -
CDR3: CASGRSDSYEQYF; DNA: TGTGCCAGCGGTCGCAGCGACTCCTACGAGCAGTACTTC; V: TRBV6-1; J: TRBJ2-7; D: -; size: -
CDR3: CASSRSGSSYNEQFF; DNA: TGTGCCAGTAGTAGAAGCGGTAGCTCCTACAATGAGCAGTTCTTC; V: TRBV19; J: TRBJ2-1; D: -; size: -
CDR3: CASSGTSGRHNEQFF; DNA: TGTGCCAGTAGTGGGACTAGCGGGAGGCACAATGAGCAGTTCTTC; V: TRBV19; J: TRBJ2-1; D: TRBD2; size: -
CDR3: CASSRDFQETQYF; DNA: TGTGCCAGCAGCCGGGACTTTCAAGAGACCCAGTACTTC; V: TRBV6-6; J: TRBJ2-5; D: -; size: -
CDR3: CASSFGSAHEQFF; DNA: TGCGCCAGCAGCTTCGGAAGTGCCCATGAGCAGTTCTTC; V: TRBV5-1; J: TRBJ2-1; D: -; size: -
CDR3: CASSQGYRYGYTF; DNA: TGTGCCAGCAGCCAGGGCTACCGCTATGGCTACACCTTC; V: TRBV14; J: TRBJ1-2; D: -; size: -
CDR3: CASSLGSVPYNEQFF; DNA: TGTGCCAGCAGCTTGGGTAGCGTTCCCTACAATGAGCAGTTCTTC; V: TRBV5-4; J: TRBJ2-1; D: -; size: -
CDR3: CASSLGAGTGASSPLHF; DNA: TGCGCCAGCAGCTTGGGTGCCGGGACAGGGGCTAGTTCACCCCTCCACTTT; V: TRBV5-1; J: TRBJ1-6; D: TRBD1; size: -
CDR3: CASSLVSGGKLFF; DNA: TGTGCCAGCAGCTTAGTGTCCGGGGGTAAACTGTTTTTT; V: TRBV7-2; J: TRBJ1-4; D: -; size: -
CDR3: CASRPLAGGGPSTDTQYF; DNA: TGTGCCAGCAGACCCCTAGCGGGAGGGGGCCCTAGCACAGATACGCAGTATTTT; V: TRBV5-6; J: TRBJ2-3; D: TRBD2; size: -
CDR3: CSVEERLSLGRYGYTF; DNA: TGCAGCGTTGAAGAGCGTCTGAGTTTGGGGAGGTATGGCTACACCTTC; V: TRBV29-1; J: TRBJ1-2; D: -; size: -
CDR3: CSARPNDEQFF; DNA: TGCAGTGCTCGTCCCAACGATGAGCAGTTCTTC; V: TRBV20-1; J: TRBJ2-1; D: -; size: -
CDR3: CASSTGRTYEQCF; DNA: TGTGCCAGCAGCACAGGGAGGACCTACGAGCAGTGCTTC; V: TRBV5-8; J: TRBJ2-7; D: -; size: -
CDR3: CASSEEGRLVAYEQYF; DNA: TGTGCCAGCAGTGAAGAAGGACGCCTTGTCGCCTACGAGCAGTACTTC; V: TRBV2; J: TRBJ2-7; D: -; size: -
CDR3: CASRLTGATNEKLFF; DNA: TGTGCCAGCAGACTTACAGGTGCAACTAATGAAAAACTGTTTTTT; V: TRBV28; J: TRBJ1-4; D: -; size: -
CDR3: CASSFLSGRGRETQYF; DNA: TGTGCCAGCAGTTTCCTCAGCGGGAGAGGTCGGGAGACCCAGTACTTC; V: TRBV28; J: TRBJ2-5; D: TRBD2; size: -
CDR3: CATSRSYEQYF; DNA: TGTGCCACCTCCCGCTCCTACGAGCAGTACTTC; V: TRBV19; J: TRBJ2-7; D: -; size: -
CDR3: CAIRLLAGGSGELFF; DNA: TGTGCCATCAGATTACTAGCGGGAGGCTCCGGGGAGCTGTTTTTT; V: TRBV10-3; J: TRBJ2-2; D: TRBD2; size: -
CDR3: CASRTGLESSYNEQFF; DNA: TGTGCCAGCAGAACCGGACTCGAGAGCTCCTACAATGAGCAGTTCTTC; V: TRBV6-6; J: TRBJ2-1; D: -; size: -
CDR3: CASSSSRSGNTIYF; DNA: TGTGCCAGCAGCTCCTCCCGCTCTGGAAACACCATATATTTT; V: TRBV13; J: TRBJ1-3; D: -; size: -
CDR3: CASISGPVGTEAFF; DNA: TGTGCCAGCATATCAGGGCCGGTCGGCACTGAAGCTTTCTTT; V: TRBV6-1; J: TRBJ1-1; D: -; size: -
CDR3: CASSYVAGSYNEQFF; DNA: TGTGCCAGCAGTTACGTAGCGGGATCCTACAATGAGCAGTTCTTC; V: TRBV6-5; J: TRBJ2-1; D: TRBD2; size: -
CDR3: CASSWGGGLEAFF; DNA: TGTGCCAGCAGCTGGGGTGGGGGACTTGAAGCTTTCTTT; V: TRBV6-6; J: TRBJ1-1; D: -; size: -
CDR3: CASRGQGSSYEQYF; DNA: TGTGCCAGCAGAGGACAGGGGAGCTCCTACGAGCAGTACTTC; V: TRBV2; J: TRBJ2-7; D: TRBD1; size: -
CDR3: CASTLGGLGDEQFF; DNA: TGTGCCAGCACCCTGGGGGGACTAGGTGATGAGCAGTTCTTC; V: TRBV5-8; J: TRBJ2-1; D: TRBD2; size: -
CDR3: CASNQGAVNTEAFF; DNA: TGTGCCAGCAACCAGGGGGCGGTGAACACTGAAGCTTTCTTT; V: TRBV28; J: TRBJ1-1; D: TRBD1; size: -
CDR3: CASGLKDRPYGYTF; DNA: TGTGCTAGTGGCCTCAAAGACAGGCCGTATGGCTACACCTTC; V: TRBV12-5; J: TRBJ1-2; D: -; size: -
CDR3: CASSLGTSGYKETQYF; DNA: TGTGCCAGCAGCTTAGGGACTAGCGGATATAAGGAGACCCAGTACTTC; V: TRBV7-3; J: TRBJ2-5; D: TRBD2; size: -
CDR3: CASSRTDSGSYGYTF; DNA: TGTGCCAGCAGTAGGACGGACAGCGGCTCCTATGGCTACACCTTC; V: TRBV6-1; J: TRBJ1-2; D: -; size: -
CDR3: CASSPSSRESYNEQFF; DNA: TGCGCCAGCAGCCCAAGTTCCAGGGAGTCCTACAATGAGCAGTTCTTC; V: TRBV5-1; J: TRBJ2-1; D: -; size: -